This T cell receptor (beta chain) was captured by sequencing in a study of shared clonotypes between healthy human individuals. The CDR3 sequence is 16 residues long. Germline V gene data show CDR1 as SGHTA and CDR2 as FQGTGA. The V segment lost 5 bases and the J segment 5 bases; nucleotides outside the gene matches: 7. Profiling relied on immunoSEQ multiplex PCR, and the TCRdb table lists in-frame clones only, not all of them. Here the sample spans roughly 2.2 million clones, less than 95% being singletons. The sequenced sample consisted of naive CD4+ T cells from PBMCs. Subset reported: CD45RA+ positively selected. The V and J genes are TRBV7-3 and TRBJ2-3, with 13 bases aligning to TRBD2. The sequence was collected from a young man in good health. Some clones in this sample may be carry-over from other donors' samples. For the CDR3, the DNA is TGTGCCAGCAGCCCCGGGACTAGCGGGATTTTAGATACGCAGTATTTT. Protein sequence: CASSPGTSGILDTQYF.